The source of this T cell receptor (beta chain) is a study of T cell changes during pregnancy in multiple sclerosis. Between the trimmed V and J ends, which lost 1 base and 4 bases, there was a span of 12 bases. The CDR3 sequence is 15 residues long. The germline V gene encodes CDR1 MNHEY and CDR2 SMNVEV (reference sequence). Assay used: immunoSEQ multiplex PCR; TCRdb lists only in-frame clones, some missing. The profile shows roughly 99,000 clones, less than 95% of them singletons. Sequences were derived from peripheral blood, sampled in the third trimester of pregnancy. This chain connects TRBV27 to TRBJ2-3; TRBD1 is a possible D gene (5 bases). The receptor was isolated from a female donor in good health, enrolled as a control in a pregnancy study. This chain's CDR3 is CASSLYDSRSDTQYF. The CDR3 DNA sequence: TGTGCCAGCAGTTTATACGACAGTAGGTCAGATACGCAGTATTTT.